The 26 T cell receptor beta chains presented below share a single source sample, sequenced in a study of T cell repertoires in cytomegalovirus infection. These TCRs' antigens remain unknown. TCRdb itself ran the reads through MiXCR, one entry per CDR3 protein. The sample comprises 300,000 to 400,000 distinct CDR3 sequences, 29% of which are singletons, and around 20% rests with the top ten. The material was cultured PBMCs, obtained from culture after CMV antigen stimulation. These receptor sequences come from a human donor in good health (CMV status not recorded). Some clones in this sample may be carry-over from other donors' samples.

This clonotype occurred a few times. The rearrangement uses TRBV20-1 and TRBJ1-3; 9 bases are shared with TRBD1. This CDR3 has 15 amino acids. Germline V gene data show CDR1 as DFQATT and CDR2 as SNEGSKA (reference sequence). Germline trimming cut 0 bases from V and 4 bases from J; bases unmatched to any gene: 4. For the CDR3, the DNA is TGCAGTGCTAGAGAGGGGACAGGGCAGGGAAACACCATATATTTT. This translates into CSAREGTGQGNTIYF.

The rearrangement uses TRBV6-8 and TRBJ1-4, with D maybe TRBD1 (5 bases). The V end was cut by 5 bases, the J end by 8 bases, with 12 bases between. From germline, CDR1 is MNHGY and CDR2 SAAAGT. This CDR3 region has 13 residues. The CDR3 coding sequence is TGTGCCAGCAGTACGGACCGACAGGAAAAACTGTTTTTT. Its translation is CASSTDRQEKLFF.

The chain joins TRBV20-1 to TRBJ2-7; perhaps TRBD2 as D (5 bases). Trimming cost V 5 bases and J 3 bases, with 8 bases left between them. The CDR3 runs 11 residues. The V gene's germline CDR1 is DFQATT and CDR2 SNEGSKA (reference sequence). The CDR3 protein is CSAGLFYEQYF. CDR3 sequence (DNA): TGCAGTGCTGGACTTTTCTACGAGCAGTACTTC.

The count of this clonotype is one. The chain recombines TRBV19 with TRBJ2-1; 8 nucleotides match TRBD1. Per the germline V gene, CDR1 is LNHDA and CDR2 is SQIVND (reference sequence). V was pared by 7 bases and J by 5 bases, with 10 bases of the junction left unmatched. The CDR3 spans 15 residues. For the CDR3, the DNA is TGTGCCAGTACCAACCGACAGGGGAGGCACAATGAGCAGTTCTTC. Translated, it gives CASTNRQGRHNEQFF.

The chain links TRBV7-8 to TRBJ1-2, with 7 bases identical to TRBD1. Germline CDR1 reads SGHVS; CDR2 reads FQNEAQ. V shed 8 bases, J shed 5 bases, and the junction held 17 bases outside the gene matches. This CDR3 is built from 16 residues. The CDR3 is CASGHTQGVLQYGYTF. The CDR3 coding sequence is TGTGCCAGCGGACATACCCAGGGGGTTCTCCAGTATGGCTACACCTTC. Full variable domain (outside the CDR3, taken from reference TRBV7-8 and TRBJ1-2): GAGVSQSPRYKVAKRGQDVALRCDPISGHVSLFWYQQALGQGPEFLTYFQNEAQLDKSGLPSDRFFAERPEGSVSTLKIQRTQQEDSAVYLCASGHTQGVLQYGYTFGSGTRLTVV.

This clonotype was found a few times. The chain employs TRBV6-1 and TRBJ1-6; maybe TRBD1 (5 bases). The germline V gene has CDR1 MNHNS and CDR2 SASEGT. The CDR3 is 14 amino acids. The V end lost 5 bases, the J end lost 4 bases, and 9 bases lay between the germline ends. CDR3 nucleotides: TGTGCCAGCAGTCGGGCAGGGTATAATTCACCCCTCCACTTT. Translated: CASSRAGYNSPLHF.

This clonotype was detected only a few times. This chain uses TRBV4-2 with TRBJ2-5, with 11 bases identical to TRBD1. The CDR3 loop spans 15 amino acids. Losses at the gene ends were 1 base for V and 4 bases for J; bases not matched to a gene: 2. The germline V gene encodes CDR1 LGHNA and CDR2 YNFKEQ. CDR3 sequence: CASSQVGQGGETQYF. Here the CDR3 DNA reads TGTGCCAGCAGCCAAGTGGGACAGGGGGGAGAGACCCAGTACTTC.

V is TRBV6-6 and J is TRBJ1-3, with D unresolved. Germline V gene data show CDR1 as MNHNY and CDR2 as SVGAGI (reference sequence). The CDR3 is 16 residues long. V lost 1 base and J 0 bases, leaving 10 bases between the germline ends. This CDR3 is CASSYLDMSSGNTIYF. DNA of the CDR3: TGTGCCAGCAGTTACTTAGACATGAGCTCTGGAAACACCATATATTTT.

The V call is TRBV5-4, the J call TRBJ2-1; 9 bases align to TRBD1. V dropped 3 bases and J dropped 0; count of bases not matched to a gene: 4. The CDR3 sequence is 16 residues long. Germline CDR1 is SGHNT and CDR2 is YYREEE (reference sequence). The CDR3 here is CASSSGTGSSYNEQFF. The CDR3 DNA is TGTGCCAGCAGCTCCGGGACAGGGAGCTCCTACAATGAGCAGTTCTTC. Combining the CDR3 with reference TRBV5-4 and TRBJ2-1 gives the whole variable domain ETGVTQSPTHLIKTRGQQVTLRCSSQSGHNTVSWYQQALGQGPQFIFQYYREEENGRGNFPPRFSGLQFPNYSSELNVNALELDDSALYLCASSSGTGSSYNEQFFGPGTRLTVL.

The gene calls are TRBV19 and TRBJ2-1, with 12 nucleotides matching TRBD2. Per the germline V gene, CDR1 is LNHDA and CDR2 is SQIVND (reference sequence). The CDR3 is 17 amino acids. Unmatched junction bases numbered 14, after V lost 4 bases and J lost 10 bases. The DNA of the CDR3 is TGTGCCAGTAGTAGTAGTTCGGCGCTAGCGGGAGGGTTGGAGCAGTTCTTC. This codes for CASSSSSALAGGLEQFF.

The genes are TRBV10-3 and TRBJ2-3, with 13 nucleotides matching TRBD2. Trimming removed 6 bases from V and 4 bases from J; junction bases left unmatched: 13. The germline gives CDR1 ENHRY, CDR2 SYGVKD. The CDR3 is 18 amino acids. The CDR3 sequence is CAIRTGTSGAGGADTQYF. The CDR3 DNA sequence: TGTGCCATCAGAACCGGGACTAGCGGGGCCGGGGGCGCAGATACGCAGTATTTT.

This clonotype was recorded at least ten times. The CDR3 region is CASSRLGVRQPQHF. CDR3 in DNA: TGTGCCAGCAGCCGCCTCGGGGTGAGACAGCCCCAGCATTTT. The chain employs TRBV7-2 and TRBJ1-5; D is uncertain. The germline gives CDR1 SGHTA, CDR2 FQGNSA. The V end lost 5 bases, the J end lost 7 bases, and 15 bases lay between the germline ends. This CDR3 spans 14 amino acids.

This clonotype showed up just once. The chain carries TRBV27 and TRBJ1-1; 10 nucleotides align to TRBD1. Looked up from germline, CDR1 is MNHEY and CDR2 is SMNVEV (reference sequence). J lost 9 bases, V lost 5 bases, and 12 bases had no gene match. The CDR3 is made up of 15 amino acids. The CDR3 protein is CASSPRQGASVKAFF. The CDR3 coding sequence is TGTGCCAGCAGTCCAAGACAGGGGGCATCGGTGAAAGCTTTCTTT.

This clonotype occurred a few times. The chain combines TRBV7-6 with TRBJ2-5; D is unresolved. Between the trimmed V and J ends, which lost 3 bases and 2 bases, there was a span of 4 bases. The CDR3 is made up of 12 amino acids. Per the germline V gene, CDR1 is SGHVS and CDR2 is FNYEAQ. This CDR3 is CASSFRQETQYF. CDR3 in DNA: TGTGCCAGCAGCTTTCGTCAAGAGACCCAGTACTTC.

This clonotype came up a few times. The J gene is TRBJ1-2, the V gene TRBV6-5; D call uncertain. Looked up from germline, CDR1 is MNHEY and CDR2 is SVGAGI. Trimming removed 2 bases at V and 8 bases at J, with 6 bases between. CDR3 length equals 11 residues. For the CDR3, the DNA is TGTGCCAGCAGTTACCTAGGGGGCTACACCTTC. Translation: CASSYLGGYTF.

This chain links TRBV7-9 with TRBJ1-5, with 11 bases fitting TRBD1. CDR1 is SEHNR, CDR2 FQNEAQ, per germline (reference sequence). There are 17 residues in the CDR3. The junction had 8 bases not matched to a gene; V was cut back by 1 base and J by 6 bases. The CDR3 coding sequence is TGTGCCAGCAGCTTAGAAACCGGGACAGGGGGAAGTCAGCCCCAGCATTTT. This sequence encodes CASSLETGTGGSQPQHF.

CDR3 in amino acids: CASSLMSGTSKELFF. Here the CDR3 DNA reads TGTGCCAGCAGCCTAATGTCCGGGACTAGCAAAGAGCTGTTTTTT. The rearrangement links TRBV7-6 to TRBJ2-2; 9 bases map to TRBD2. Germline CDR1 and CDR2: SGHVS and FNYEAQ. Losses at the gene ends were 5 bases for V and 11 bases for J; bases not matched to a gene: 12. This CDR3 comprises 15 residues.

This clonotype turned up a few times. The CDR3 loop reads CASSQEQRGQGTDTQYF. DNA for the CDR3: TGCGCCAGCAGCCAAGAACAAAGGGGGCAGGGCACAGATACGCAGTATTTT. J is TRBJ2-3 and V is TRBV4-1; 7 bases agree with TRBD1. The CDR3 is made up of 17 amino acids. V lost 0 bases and J lost 1; bases outside the gene matches: 7. From germline, CDR1 is MGHRA and CDR2 YSYEKL.

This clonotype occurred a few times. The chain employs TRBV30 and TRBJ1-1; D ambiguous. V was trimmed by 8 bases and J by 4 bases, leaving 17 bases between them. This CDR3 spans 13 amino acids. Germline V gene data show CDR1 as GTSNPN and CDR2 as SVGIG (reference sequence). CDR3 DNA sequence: TGTGCCGGGTACGGACTCCTGATCACTGAAGCTTTCTTT. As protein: CAGYGLLITEAFF. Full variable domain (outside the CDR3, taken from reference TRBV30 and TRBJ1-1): SQTIHQWPATLVQPVGSPLSLECTVEGTSNPNLYWYRQAAGRGLQLLFYSVGIGQISSEVPQNLSASRPQDRQFILSSKKLLLSDSGFYLCAGYGLLITEAFFGQGTRLTVV.

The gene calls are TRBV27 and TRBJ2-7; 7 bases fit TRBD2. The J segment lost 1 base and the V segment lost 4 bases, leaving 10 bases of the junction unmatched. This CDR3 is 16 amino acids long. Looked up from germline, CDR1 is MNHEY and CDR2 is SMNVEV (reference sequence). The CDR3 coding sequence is TGTGCCAGCAGTTCCCGACTAGCCCGGGTGTCCTACGAGCAGTACTTC. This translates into CASSSRLARVSYEQYF.

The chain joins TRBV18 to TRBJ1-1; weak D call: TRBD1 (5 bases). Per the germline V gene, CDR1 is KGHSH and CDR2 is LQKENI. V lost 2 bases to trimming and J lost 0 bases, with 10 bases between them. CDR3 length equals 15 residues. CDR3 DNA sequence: TGTGCCAGCTCACCATTGGACACTGTGAACACTGAAGCTTTCTTT. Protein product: CASSPLDTVNTEAFF.

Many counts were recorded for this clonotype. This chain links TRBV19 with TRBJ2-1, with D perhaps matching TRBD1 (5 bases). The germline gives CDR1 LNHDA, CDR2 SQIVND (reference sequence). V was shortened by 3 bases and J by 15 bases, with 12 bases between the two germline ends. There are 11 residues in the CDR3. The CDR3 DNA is TGTGCCAGTAGTATCGGAGTCCAGGGGTTCTTC. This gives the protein CASSIGVQGFF.

The CDR3: CASSFELAGAIEQFF. Here the CDR3 DNA reads TGTGCCAGCAGCTTCGAACTAGCGGGAGCTATAGAGCAGTTCTTC. This chain connects TRBV7-2 to TRBJ2-1; 11 nucleotides match TRBD2. V trimming: 3 bases; J trimming: 10 bases; junction bases outside the gene matches: 8. Germline assignment: CDR1 SGHTA and CDR2 FQGNSA. This CDR3 has 15 amino acids.

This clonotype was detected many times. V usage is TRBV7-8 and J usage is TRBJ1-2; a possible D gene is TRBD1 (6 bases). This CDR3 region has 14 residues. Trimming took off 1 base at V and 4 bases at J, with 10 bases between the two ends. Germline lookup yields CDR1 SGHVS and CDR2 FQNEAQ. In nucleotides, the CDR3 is TGTGCCAGCAGCTTAGTCGGGGGCGGCTATGGCTACACCTTC. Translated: CASSLVGGGYGYTF.

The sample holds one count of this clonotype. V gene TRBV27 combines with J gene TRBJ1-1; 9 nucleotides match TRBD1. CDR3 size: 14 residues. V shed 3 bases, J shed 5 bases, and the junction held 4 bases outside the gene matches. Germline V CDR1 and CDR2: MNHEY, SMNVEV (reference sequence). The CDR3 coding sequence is TGTGCCAGCAGTTTTAGACAGGGGGGGACTGAAGCTTTCTTT. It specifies CASSFRQGGTEAFF.

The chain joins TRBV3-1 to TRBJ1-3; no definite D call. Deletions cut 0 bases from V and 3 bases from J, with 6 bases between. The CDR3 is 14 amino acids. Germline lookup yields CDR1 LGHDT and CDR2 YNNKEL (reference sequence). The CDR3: CASSQEIVGNTIYF. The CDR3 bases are TGTGCCAGCAGCCAAGAAATAGTTGGAAACACCATATATTTT.